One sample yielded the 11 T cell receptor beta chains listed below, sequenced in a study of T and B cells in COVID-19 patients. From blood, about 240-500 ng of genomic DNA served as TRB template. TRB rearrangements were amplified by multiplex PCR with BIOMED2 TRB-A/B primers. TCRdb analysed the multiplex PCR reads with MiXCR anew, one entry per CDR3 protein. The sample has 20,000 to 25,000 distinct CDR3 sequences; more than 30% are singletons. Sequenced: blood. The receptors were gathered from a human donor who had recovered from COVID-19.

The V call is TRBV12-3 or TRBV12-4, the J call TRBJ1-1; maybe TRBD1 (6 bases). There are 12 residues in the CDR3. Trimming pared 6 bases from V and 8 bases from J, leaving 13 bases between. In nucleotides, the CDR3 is TGTGCCAGCAGATACAGGGATAGGGAAGCTTTCTTT. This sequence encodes CASRYRDREAFF.

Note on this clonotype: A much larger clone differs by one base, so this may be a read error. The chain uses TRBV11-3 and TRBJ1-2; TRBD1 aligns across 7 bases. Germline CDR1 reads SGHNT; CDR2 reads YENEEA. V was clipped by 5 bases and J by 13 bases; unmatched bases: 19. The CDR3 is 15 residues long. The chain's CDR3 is CASSARQGRSFDFTF. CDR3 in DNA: TGTGCCAGCAGCGCCAGACAGGGACGCTCTTTTGACTTCACCTTC. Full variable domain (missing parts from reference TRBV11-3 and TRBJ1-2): EAGVVQSPRYKIIEKKQPVAFWCNPISGHNTLYWYLQNLGQGPELLIRYENEEAVDDSQLPKDRFSAERLKGVDSTLKIQPAELGDSAVYLCASSARQGRSFDFTFGSGTRLTVV.

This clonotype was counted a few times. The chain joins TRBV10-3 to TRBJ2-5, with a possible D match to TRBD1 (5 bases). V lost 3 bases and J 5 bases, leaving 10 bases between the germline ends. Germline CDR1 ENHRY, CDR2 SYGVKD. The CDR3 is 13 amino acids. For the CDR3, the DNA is TGTGCCATCAGTGACGGTGGGGCGGAGACCCAGTACTTC. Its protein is CAISDGGAETQYF.

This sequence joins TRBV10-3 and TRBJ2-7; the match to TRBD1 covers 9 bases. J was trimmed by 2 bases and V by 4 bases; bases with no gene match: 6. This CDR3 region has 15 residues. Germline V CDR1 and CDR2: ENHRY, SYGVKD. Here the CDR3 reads CAISGGGTGTYEQYF. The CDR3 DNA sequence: TGTGCCATCAGTGGAGGGGGGACAGGGACCTACGAGCAGTACTTC.

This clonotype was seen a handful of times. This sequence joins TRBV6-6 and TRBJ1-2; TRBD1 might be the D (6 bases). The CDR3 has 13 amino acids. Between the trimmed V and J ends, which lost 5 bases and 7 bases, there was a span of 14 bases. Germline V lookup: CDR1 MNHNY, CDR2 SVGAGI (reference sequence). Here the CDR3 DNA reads TGTGCCAGCAGTATAGGGGGGGCAGGTGGCTACACCTTC. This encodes CASSIGGAGGYTF.

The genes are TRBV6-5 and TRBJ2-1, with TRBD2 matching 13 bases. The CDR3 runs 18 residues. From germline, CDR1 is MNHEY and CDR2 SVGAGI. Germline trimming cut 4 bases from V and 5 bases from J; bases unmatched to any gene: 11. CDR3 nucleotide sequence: TGTGCCAGCAGTTTCGGACGAACTAGCGGGGGGGATGACAATGAGCAGTTCTTC. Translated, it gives CASSFGRTSGGDDNEQFF.

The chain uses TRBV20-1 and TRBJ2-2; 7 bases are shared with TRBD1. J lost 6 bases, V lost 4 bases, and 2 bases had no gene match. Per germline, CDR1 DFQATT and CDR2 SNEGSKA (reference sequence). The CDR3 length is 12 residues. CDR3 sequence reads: CSANRGPGELFF. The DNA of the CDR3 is TGCAGTGCTAACAGGGGCCCCGGGGAGCTGTTTTTT.

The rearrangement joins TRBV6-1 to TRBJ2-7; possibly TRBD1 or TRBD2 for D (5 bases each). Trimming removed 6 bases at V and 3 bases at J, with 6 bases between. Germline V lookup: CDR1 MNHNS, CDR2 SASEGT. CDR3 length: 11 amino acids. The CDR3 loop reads CASRRGYEQYF. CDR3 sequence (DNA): TGTGCCAGCAGGAGGGGCTACGAGCAGTACTTC.

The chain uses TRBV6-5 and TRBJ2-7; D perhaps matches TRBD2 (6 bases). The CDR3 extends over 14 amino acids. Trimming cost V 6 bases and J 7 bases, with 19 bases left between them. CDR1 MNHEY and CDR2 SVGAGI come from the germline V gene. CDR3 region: CASSHRVGGGEQYF. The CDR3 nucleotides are TGTGCCAGCAGCCACCGAGTCGGGGGAGGTGAGCAGTACTTC.

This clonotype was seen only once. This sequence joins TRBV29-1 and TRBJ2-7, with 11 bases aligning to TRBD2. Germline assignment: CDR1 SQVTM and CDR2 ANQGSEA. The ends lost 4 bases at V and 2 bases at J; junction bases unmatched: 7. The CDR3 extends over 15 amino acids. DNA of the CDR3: TGCAGCGTTGCAGGTAGCGGGGGGGTTGCCTACGAGCAGTACTTC. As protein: CSVAGSGGVAYEQYF.

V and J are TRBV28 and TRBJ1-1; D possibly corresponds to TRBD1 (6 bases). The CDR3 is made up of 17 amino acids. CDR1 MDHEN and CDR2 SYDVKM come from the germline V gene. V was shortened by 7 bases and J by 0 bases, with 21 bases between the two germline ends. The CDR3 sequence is CASNPRLGASMNTEAFF. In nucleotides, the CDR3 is TGTGCCAGCAACCCTCGTTTGGGGGCCAGCATGAACACTGAAGCTTTCTTT. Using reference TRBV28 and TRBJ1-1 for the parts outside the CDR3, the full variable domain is DVKVTQSSRYLVKRTGEKVFLECVQDMDHENMFWYRQDPGLGLRLIYFSYDVKMKEKGDIPEGYSVSREKKERFSLILESASTNQTSMYLCASNPRLGASMNTEAFFGQGTRLTVV.